This T cell receptor (beta chain) came from a study of shared clonotypes between healthy human individuals. About the study: Each donor contributed plates that comprised three CD4 naive, three CD4 memory, two CD8 naive and one CD8 memory.

Whole-study findings and limits: Across a few donors, naive CD4 shared around 5%, naive CD8 over 3%, memory CD4 2% to 2.5%, memory CD8 around 0.36%.

Comment on this clone: Its antigen is unidentified.

The table came from immunoSEQ multiplex PCR; TCRdb's copy has only in-frame clones and leaves some out. The repertoire includes about 1 million clones, 65% to 75% of them detected once, and about 1.5% sits in the top ten. The CDR3 is 14 residues long. CDR1 is MDHEN and CDR2 is SYDVKM in the germline V gene. Trimming cost V 6 bases and J 4 bases; bases outside gene matches: 6. Sequenced: memory CD4+ T cells sorted from blood. The subset here: CD45RA-negative fraction. This TCR came from a man aged 18 to 30 in good health. This chain uses TRBV28 with TRBJ2-1; 7 bases map to TRBD2. CDR3 coding DNA: TGTGCCAGCAGCGAACTAGCGAAATACAATGAGCAGTTCTTC. Its translation is CASSELAKYNEQFF.